Listed below are T cell receptor beta chains from one sample, sequenced in a study of cytomegalovirus exposure and HLA in healthy donors. Only in-frame clones appear in the TCRdb table, and some are missing; sequencing was by immunoSEQ multiplex PCR. Of about 300,000 clones in the sample, about nine tenths were seen once. The sequencing sample was made of PBMCs. These TCRs come from a man in his forties or fifties in good health and CMV-seropositive. Both conserved end residues are part of each CDR3. Fields, in order: J gene, V gene, D gene, clone size, CDR3 protein, CDR3 DNA. A D gene is named only where the DNA matches it firmly. The size field is filled for only some rows; it gives once, few, many or a size class.

j_gene: TRBJ2-7; v_gene: TRBV5-1; d_gene: TRBD2; abundance: NA; CDR3aa: CASSLGGTSGGYEQYF; CDR3nt: TGCGCCAGCAGCTTGGGAGGGACTAGCGGAGGCTACGAGCAGTACTTC
j_gene: TRBJ1-4; v_gene: TRBV27; d_gene: NA; abundance: NA; CDR3aa: CASSSRWGPDFTNEKLFF; CDR3nt: TGTGCCAGCAGCAGTCGATGGGGGCCGGATTTCACTAATGAAAAACTGTTTTTT
j_gene: TRBJ1-1; v_gene: TRBV5-1; d_gene: TRBD1; abundance: NA; CDR3aa: CASRAVQGDTEAFF; CDR3nt: TGCGCCAGCAGAGCTGTGCAGGGGGACACTGAAGCTTTCTTT
j_gene: TRBJ2-5; v_gene: TRBV2; d_gene: TRBD1; abundance: NA; CDR3aa: CASSEAPRGLETQYF; CDR3nt: TGTGCCAGCAGTGAAGCCCCCAGGGGGCTGGAGACCCAGTACTTC
j_gene: TRBJ2-3; v_gene: TRBV5-1; d_gene: TRBD2; abundance: NA; CDR3aa: CASSLPGTSATDTQYF; CDR3nt: TGCGCCAGCAGCCTACCCGGGACTAGCGCCACAGATACGCAGTATTTT
j_gene: TRBJ1-3; v_gene: TRBV7-9; d_gene: TRBD1; abundance: NA; CDR3aa: CASSYTGVFGNTIYF; CDR3nt: TGTGCCAGCAGCTATACAGGGGTTTTTGGAAACACCATATATTTT
j_gene: TRBJ1-5; v_gene: TRBV7-2; d_gene: NA; abundance: NA; CDR3aa: CASSTSTSSQPQHF; CDR3nt: TGTGCCAGCAGCACTTCGACATCCTCTCAGCCCCAGCATTTT
j_gene: TRBJ1-1; v_gene: TRBV5-1; d_gene: TRBD1; abundance: NA; CDR3aa: CASSLAGTGGTEAFF; CDR3nt: TGCGCCAGCAGCTTGGCCGGGACAGGGGGCACTGAAGCTTTCTTT
j_gene: TRBJ2-7; v_gene: TRBV5-1; d_gene: TRBD2; abundance: NA; CDR3aa: CASSSTAREIHEQYF; CDR3nt: TGCGCCAGCAGCTCCACTGCGCGGGAGATCCACGAGCAGTACTTC
j_gene: TRBJ2-1; v_gene: TRBV4-1; d_gene: NA; abundance: NA; CDR3aa: CASSHQRGRLNSYNEQFF; CDR3nt: TGCGCCAGCAGCCACCAAAGGGGGAGACTAAACTCCTACAATGAGCAGTTCTTC
j_gene: TRBJ2-2; v_gene: TRBV9; d_gene: TRBD2; abundance: NA; CDR3aa: CASSVVRFGREGVTGELFF; CDR3nt: TGTGCCAGCAGCGTAGTTCGTTTTGGGCGGGAGGGTGTTACCGGGGAGCTGTTTTTT
j_gene: TRBJ2-7; v_gene: TRBV7-9; d_gene: TRBD2; abundance: NA; CDR3aa: CSSSLLAGWQYF; CDR3nt: TGTTCCAGCAGCTTATTAGCGGGATGGCAGTACTTC
j_gene: TRBJ2-3; v_gene: TRBV29-1; d_gene: NA; abundance: NA; CDR3aa: CSVEGSGASKGTDTQYF; CDR3nt: TGCAGCGTTGAAGGGTCTGGGGCTAGTAAAGGCACAGATACGCAGTATTTT
j_gene: TRBJ2-7; v_gene: TRBV29-1; d_gene: TRBD1; abundance: NA; CDR3aa: CSVEGGTGGPYEQYF; CDR3nt: TGCAGCGTTGAAGGCGGGACAGGGGGCCCCTACGAGCAGTACTTC
j_gene: TRBJ2-1; v_gene: TRBV7-6; d_gene: TRBD2; abundance: NA; CDR3aa: CASSLAGAGGLNEQFF; CDR3nt: TGTGCCAGCAGCTTAGCGGGAGCGGGAGGGCTCAATGAGCAGTTCTTC
j_gene: TRBJ2-2; v_gene: TRBV5-5; d_gene: TRBD2; abundance: NA; CDR3aa: CASSWRTSLNTGELFF; CDR3nt: TGTGCCAGCAGCTGGAGGACTAGTTTGAACACCGGGGAGCTGTTTTTT
j_gene: TRBJ1-1; v_gene: TRBV7-3; d_gene: NA; abundance: few; CDR3aa: CASSLNALQGEAFF; CDR3nt: TGTGCCAGCAGCTTAAACGCCTTACAGGGTGAAGCTTTCTTT
j_gene: TRBJ2-1; v_gene: TRBV13; d_gene: TRBD1; abundance: NA; CDR3aa: CASSLSRTGDYNEQFF; CDR3nt: TGTGCCAGCAGCTTAAGCCGGACAGGGGACTACAATGAGCAGTTCTTC
j_gene: TRBJ2-1; v_gene: TRBV2; d_gene: TRBD2; abundance: NA; CDR3aa: CASSGTSPGDYNEQFF; CDR3nt: TGTGCCAGCAGCGGGACTAGCCCAGGGGACTACAATGAGCAGTTCTTC
j_gene: TRBJ2-7; v_gene: TRBV27; d_gene: NA; abundance: NA; CDR3aa: CASSLSGPTTYEQYF; CDR3nt: TGTGCCAGCAGTTTATCTGGCCCAACCACCTACGAGCAGTACTTC
j_gene: TRBJ1-5; v_gene: TRBV15; d_gene: NA; abundance: NA; CDR3aa: CATSRDPNQPQHF; CDR3nt: TGTGCCACCAGCAGAGACCCTAATCAGCCCCAGCATTTT
j_gene: TRBJ2-7; v_gene: TRBV4-1; d_gene: TRBD1; abundance: NA; CDR3aa: CASSQGDSAYEQYF; CDR3nt: TGCGCCAGCAGCCAAGGGGACAGTGCCTACGAGCAGTACTTC
j_gene: TRBJ1-3; v_gene: TRBV7-3; d_gene: NA; abundance: NA; CDR3aa: CASSPGPGPGNTIYF; CDR3nt: TGTGCCAGCAGCCCCGGCCCAGGCCCTGGAAACACCATATATTTT
j_gene: TRBJ2-4; v_gene: TRBV27; d_gene: NA; abundance: NA; CDR3aa: CASSYLEGGGAKNIQYF; CDR3nt: TGTGCCAGCAGTTACTTGGAGGGTGGGGGAGCCAAAAACATTCAGTACTTC
j_gene: TRBJ2-7; v_gene: TRBV2; d_gene: NA; abundance: few; CDR3aa: CASSGRISGTYEQYF; CDR3nt: TGTGCCAGCAGCGGGCGGATTAGCGGCACCTACGAGCAGTACTTC
j_gene: TRBJ2-7; v_gene: TRBV19; d_gene: TRBD2; abundance: NA; CDR3aa: CASSIDGRSSYEQYF; CDR3nt: TGTGCCAGTAGTATAGACGGGAGGAGCTCCTACGAGCAGTACTTC
j_gene: TRBJ2-1; v_gene: TRBV7-9; d_gene: TRBD2; abundance: NA; CDR3aa: CASSLLAGDNEQFF; CDR3nt: TGTGCCAGCAGCTTACTAGCGGGAGACAATGAGCAGTTCTTC
j_gene: TRBJ1-5; v_gene: TRBV5-6; d_gene: TRBD1; abundance: NA; CDR3aa: CASSLATGGQPQHF; CDR3nt: TGTGCCAGCAGCTTAGCGACAGGGGGTCAGCCCCAGCATTTT
j_gene: TRBJ2-5; v_gene: TRBV5-1; d_gene: TRBD2; abundance: NA; CDR3aa: CASSLSSGPRQETQYF; CDR3nt: TGCGCCAGCAGCTTGTCTAGCGGACCACGACAAGAGACCCAGTACTTC
j_gene: TRBJ1-1; v_gene: TRBV28; d_gene: NA; abundance: NA; CDR3aa: CATVRSRGLGVTEAFF; CDR3nt: TGTGCCACTGTTAGATCACGGGGGTTGGGTGTCACTGAAGCTTTCTTT
j_gene: TRBJ2-7; v_gene: TRBV28; d_gene: NA; abundance: NA; CDR3aa: CASSLAVPPGEQYF; CDR3nt: TGTGCCAGCAGTTTAGCGGTCCCCCCGGGCGAGCAGTACTTC
j_gene: TRBJ1-2; v_gene: TRBV27; d_gene: NA; abundance: NA; CDR3aa: CASTSRRALNYGYTF; CDR3nt: TGTGCCAGCACCTCGAGGAGAGCCCTTAACTATGGCTACACCTTC
j_gene: TRBJ2-2; v_gene: TRBV19; d_gene: TRBD2; abundance: NA; CDR3aa: CASSTLAGGLNTGELFF; CDR3nt: TGTGCCAGTAGTACCCTAGCGGGAGGCCTGAACACCGGGGAGCTGTTTTTT
j_gene: TRBJ2-1; v_gene: TRBV5-1; d_gene: TRBD2; abundance: NA; CDR3aa: CASSLGLAGTYNEQFF; CDR3nt: TGCGCCAGCAGCTTGGGACTAGCGGGGACCTACAATGAGCAGTTCTTC
j_gene: TRBJ1-1; v_gene: TRBV7-9; d_gene: TRBD1; abundance: NA; CDR3aa: CASSFPLQGVNTEAFF; CDR3nt: TGTGCCAGCAGCTTCCCTTTACAGGGGGTGAACACTGAAGCTTTCTTT
j_gene: TRBJ1-2; v_gene: TRBV28; d_gene: NA; abundance: NA; CDR3aa: CASSEGDGYTF; CDR3nt: TGTGCCAGCAGTGAAGGAGATGGCTACACCTTC
j_gene: TRBJ1-1; v_gene: TRBV2; d_gene: TRBD1; abundance: few; CDR3aa: CASKKGARTEAFF; CDR3nt: TGTGCCAGCAAGAAGGGGGCGCGCACTGAAGCTTTCTTT
j_gene: TRBJ1-1; v_gene: TRBV28; d_gene: NA; abundance: NA; CDR3aa: CASSLYAAGSPEAFF; CDR3nt: TGTGCCAGCAGTTTATATGCAGCCGGGAGCCCTGAAGCTTTCTTT
j_gene: TRBJ1-1; v_gene: TRBV28; d_gene: TRBD1; abundance: NA; CDR3aa: CASGLPRGQGNTEAFF; CDR3nt: TGTGCCAGCGGATTGCCCCGGGGACAGGGGAACACTGAAGCTTTCTTT
j_gene: TRBJ2-7; v_gene: TRBV7-9; d_gene: NA; abundance: few; CDR3aa: CASSLSPSRGQYF; CDR3nt: TGTGCCAGCAGCTTAAGTCCTAGTAGGGGGCAGTACTTC
j_gene: TRBJ2-6; v_gene: TRBV7-9; d_gene: TRBD1; abundance: NA; CDR3aa: CASSSGQLNVLTF; CDR3nt: TGTGCCAGCAGCTCGGGACAGCTTAACGTCCTGACTTTC
j_gene: TRBJ1-5; v_gene: TRBV19; d_gene: NA; abundance: once; CDR3aa: CASSIQGTYSNQPQHF; CDR3nt: TGTGCCAGTAGTATACAGGGGACCTATAGCAATCAGCCCCAGCATTTT
j_gene: TRBJ2-2; v_gene: TRBV6-5; d_gene: NA; abundance: NA; CDR3aa: CAGSLGGSDTGELFF; CDR3nt: TGTGCCGGCAGTTTGGGGGGATCCGACACCGGGGAGCTGTTTTTT
j_gene: TRBJ2-1; v_gene: TRBV29-1; d_gene: NA; abundance: NA; CDR3aa: CSVEGGEIPYNEQFF; CDR3nt: TGCAGCGTTGAAGGGGGGGAGATTCCCTACAATGAGCAGTTCTTC
j_gene: TRBJ2-1; v_gene: TRBV9; d_gene: TRBD2; abundance: once; CDR3aa: CASSNRLAGDAYNEQFF; CDR3nt: TGTGCCAGCAGCAACCGACTAGCGGGAGACGCCTACAATGAGCAGTTCTTC